The present entry profiles one T cell receptor (beta chain) with its context. The CDR3 consists of 15 residues. Germline CDR1 and CDR2: SGHDT and YYEEEE. Trimming shortened V by 0 bases and J by 3 bases, and 12 bases separated the two germline ends. TCRdb keeps only in-frame clones here, not all; method: immunoSEQ multiplex PCR. The sample records around 100,000 clones, more than 85% being singletons. This record belongs to a study of control samples from healthy donors and cancer patients. The TCR comes from a man aged 25-45 years in good health. The sample taken for sequencing was blood. The chain combines TRBV5-6 with TRBJ2-5, with a possible D match to TRBD1 (6 bases). The CDR3 DNA follows: TGTGCCAGCAGCTTGGCCAGGACAGATAAAGAGACCCAGTACTTC. Protein: CASSLARTDKETQYF.